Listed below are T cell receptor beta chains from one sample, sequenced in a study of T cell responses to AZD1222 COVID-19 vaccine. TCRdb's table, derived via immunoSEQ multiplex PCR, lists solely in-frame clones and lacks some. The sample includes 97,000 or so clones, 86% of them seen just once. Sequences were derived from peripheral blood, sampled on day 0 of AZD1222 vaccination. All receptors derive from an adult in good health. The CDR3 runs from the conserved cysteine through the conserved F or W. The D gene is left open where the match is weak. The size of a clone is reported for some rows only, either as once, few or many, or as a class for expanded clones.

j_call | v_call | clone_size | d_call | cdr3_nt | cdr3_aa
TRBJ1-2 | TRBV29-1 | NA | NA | TGCAGCGTTGAAGTTACGCTCCACTATGGCTACACCTTC | CSVEVTLHYGYTF
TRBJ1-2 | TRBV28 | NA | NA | TGTGCCAGCAGTCCTGGGGACCGCCCTAACTATGGCTACACCTTC | CASSPGDRPNYGYTF
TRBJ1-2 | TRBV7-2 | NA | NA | TGTGCCAGCAGCTTAGACAGGGTCGGCTACACCTTC | CASSLDRVGYTF
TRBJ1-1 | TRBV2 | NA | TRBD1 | TGTGCCAGCAGTGGGACGGACAGGGGGTTGACTGAAGCTTTCTTT | CASSGTDRGLTEAFF
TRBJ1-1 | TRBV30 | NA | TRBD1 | TGTGCCTGGAGAGGGACAGGGATCACTGAAGCTTTCTTT | CAWRGTGITEAFF
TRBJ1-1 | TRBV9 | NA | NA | TGTGCCAGCAGCGTAGAGGTCACACACACTGAAGCTTTCTTT | CASSVEVTHTEAFF
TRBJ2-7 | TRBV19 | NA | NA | TGTGCCAGTAGTATAGATCGGTCCGGACGTGGAAACTACGAGCAGTACTTC | CASSIDRSGRGNYEQYF
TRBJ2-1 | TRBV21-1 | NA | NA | TGTGCCAGGGTCCCGGGTCGCGATGAGCAGTTCTTC | CARVPGRDEQFF
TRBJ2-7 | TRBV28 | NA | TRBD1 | TGTGCCAGCAGGACCTTAGACAGGGATTTAGACGAGCAGTACTTC | CASRTLDRDLDEQYF
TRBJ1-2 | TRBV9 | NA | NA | TGTGCCAGACTTAAAAGGGCGTACGCTTCTATTGGACCGCAGTTGGGCTACACCTTC | CARLKRAYASIGPQLGYTF
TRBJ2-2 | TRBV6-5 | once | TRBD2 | TGTGCCAGCAGTTACAACCCGGGACTAAACACCGGGGAGCTGTTTTTT | CASSYNPGLNTGELFF
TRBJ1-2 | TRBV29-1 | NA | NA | TGCAGCGTTTTATTGGCGGTTGGCTATGGCTACACCTTC | CSVLLAVGYGYTF
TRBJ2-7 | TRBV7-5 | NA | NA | TGTGCCAGAAGGAGGGGGTCATACGAGCAGTACTTC | CARRRGSYEQYF
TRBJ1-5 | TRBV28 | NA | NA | TGTGCCAGCAGTTTCGTCAATCAGCCCCAGCATTTT | CASSFVNQPQHF
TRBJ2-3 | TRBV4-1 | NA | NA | TGCGCCAGCAGCCAATCCCAATTTTCAGATACGCAGTATTTT | CASSQSQFSDTQYF
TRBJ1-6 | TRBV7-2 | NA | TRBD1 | TGTGCCAGCAGACCGAACAGGGGCTCGAATTCACCCCTCCACTTT | CASRPNRGSNSPLHF
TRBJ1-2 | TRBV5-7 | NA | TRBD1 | TGTGCCAGCAGCTTGCACGGGACAGATGGCTACACCTTC | CASSLHGTDGYTF
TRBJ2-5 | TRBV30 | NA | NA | TGTGCCTGGAGTGTAGGACCCCACGGGACCCAGTACTTC | CAWSVGPHGTQYF
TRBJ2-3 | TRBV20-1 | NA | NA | TGCAGTGCTAGGCCGGCAGATACGCAGTATTTT | CSARPADTQYF
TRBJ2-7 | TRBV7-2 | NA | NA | TGTGCCAGCAGCTCCTTTAGCGGCTCCTACGAGCAGTACTTC | CASSSFSGSYEQYF
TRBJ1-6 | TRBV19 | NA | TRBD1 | TGTGCCAGTAGTGGGACAGGGTTCAATTCACCCCTCCACTTT | CASSGTGFNSPLHF
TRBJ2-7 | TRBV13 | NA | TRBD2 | TGTGCCAGCAGCCCACGGACTAGCGGGAGTAAACGGAACTACGAGCAGTACTTC | CASSPRTSGSKRNYEQYF
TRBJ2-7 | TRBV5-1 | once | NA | TGCGCCAGCAGCTTGGGTGACGGCGAGCAGTACTTC | CASSLGDGEQYF
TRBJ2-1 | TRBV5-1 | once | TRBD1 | TGCGCCAGCAGCTTGTGGACAGGGGGCAATGAGCAGTTCTTC | CASSLWTGGNEQFF
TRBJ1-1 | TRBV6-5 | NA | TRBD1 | TGTGCCAGCGAGACAGGGCTTACTGAAGCTTTCTTT | CASETGLTEAFF
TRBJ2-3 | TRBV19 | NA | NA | TGTGCCAGTAGTATACCTAGCACAGATACGCAGTATTTT | CASSIPSTDTQYF